This T cell receptor beta chain was captured by sequencing in a study of cytomegalovirus exposure and HLA in healthy donors. General study findings and limits: Later analysis suggested links between common viral pathogens and several top significant clusters. Among donors in an Asian-associated ancestry cluster, a later analysis reportedly found fewer N-insertions than the roughly 700-donor mean.

Primers: 60 Vbeta forward and 13 Jbeta reverse. Repertoires were generated with immunoSEQ multiplex PCR, while TCRdb's copy carries only in-frame clones and drops some. The sample holds some 110,000 clones, 70% seen once. Looked up from germline, CDR1 is SGHNT and CDR2 is YYREEE (reference sequence). V shed 4 bases, J shed 3 bases, and the junction held 9 bases outside the gene matches. The CDR3 is 16 residues long. Concerning this clone: Its target is not known.

The source material was PBMCs. The V gene is TRBV5-4, the J gene TRBJ1-1; 10 nucleotides align to TRBD1. This TCR was sampled from a man aged 25 to 40 in good health and CMV-seropositive. The chain's CDR3 is CASSADRGTRYTEAFF. In DNA, the CDR3 is TGTGCCAGCAGCGCGGACAGGGGGACCCGGTACACTGAAGCTTTCTTT.